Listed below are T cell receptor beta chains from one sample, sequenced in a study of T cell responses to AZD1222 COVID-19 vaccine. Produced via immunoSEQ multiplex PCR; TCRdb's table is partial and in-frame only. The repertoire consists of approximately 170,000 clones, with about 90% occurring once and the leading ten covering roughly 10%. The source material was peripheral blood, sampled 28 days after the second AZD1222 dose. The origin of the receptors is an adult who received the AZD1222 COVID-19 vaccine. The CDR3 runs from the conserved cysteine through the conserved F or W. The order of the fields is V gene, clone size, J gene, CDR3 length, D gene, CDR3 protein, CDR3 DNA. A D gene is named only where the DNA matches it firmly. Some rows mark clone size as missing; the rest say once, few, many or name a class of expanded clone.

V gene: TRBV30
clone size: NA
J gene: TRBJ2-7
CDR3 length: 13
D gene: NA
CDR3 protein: CAWRRDRPYEQYF
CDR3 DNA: TGTGCCTGGAGGCGGGACAGACCTTACGAGCAGTACTTC

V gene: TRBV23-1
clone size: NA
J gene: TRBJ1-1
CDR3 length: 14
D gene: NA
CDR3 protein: CASSHRTENTEAFF
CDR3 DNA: TGCGCCAGCAGTCATCGGACAGAGAACACTGAAGCTTTCTTT

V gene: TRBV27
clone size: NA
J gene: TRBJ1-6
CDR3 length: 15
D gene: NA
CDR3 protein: CASSPQATYNSPLHF
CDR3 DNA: TGTGCCAGCAGTCCCCAGGCGACCTATAATTCACCCCTCCACTTT

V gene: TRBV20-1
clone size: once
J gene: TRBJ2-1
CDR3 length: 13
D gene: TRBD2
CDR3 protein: CSASIAGVNEQFF
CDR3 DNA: TGCAGTGCTAGTATAGCGGGGGTGAATGAGCAGTTCTTC

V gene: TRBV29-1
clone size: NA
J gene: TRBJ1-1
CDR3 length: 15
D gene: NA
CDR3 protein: CSVDSPHRGITEAFF
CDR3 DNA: TGCAGCGTTGACTCCCCGCACCGGGGAATCACTGAAGCTTTCTTT

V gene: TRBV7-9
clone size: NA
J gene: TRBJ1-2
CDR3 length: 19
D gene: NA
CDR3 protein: CASTLTLSPGRPSNYGYTF
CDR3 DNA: TGTGCCAGCACCTTAACCCTGAGCCCTGGCAGACCTTCTAACTATGGCTACACCTTC

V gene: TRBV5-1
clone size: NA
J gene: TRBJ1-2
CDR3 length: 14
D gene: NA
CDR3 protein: CASSRNTGRNGYTF
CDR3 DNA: TGCGCCAGCAGTCGTAATACAGGGCGAAATGGCTACACCTTC

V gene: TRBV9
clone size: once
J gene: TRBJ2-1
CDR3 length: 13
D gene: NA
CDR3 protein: CASSAGVYNEQFF
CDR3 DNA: TGTGCCAGCAGCGCAGGGGTCTACAATGAGCAGTTCTTC

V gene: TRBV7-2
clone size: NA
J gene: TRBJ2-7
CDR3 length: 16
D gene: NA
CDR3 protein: CASSLGGPSGGNEQYF
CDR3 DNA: TGTGCCAGCAGCTTGGGGGGCCCTAGCGGCGGTAACGAGCAGTACTTC

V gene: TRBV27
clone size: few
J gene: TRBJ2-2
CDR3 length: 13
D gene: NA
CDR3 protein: CASSPRVTGELFF
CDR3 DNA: TGTGCCAGCAGTCCGCGAGTTACCGGGGAGCTGTTTTTT

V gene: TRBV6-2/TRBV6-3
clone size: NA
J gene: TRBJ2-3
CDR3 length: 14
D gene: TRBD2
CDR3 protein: CASSGRGSTDTQYF
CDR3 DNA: TGTGCCAGCAGTGGGCGGGGGAGCACAGATACGCAGTATTTT

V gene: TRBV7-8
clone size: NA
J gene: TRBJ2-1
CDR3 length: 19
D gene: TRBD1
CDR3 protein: CASSLVGTGGVSSYNEQFF
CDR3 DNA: TGTGCCAGCAGCTTAGTAGGGACAGGGGGCGTAAGCTCCTACAATGAGCAGTTCTTC

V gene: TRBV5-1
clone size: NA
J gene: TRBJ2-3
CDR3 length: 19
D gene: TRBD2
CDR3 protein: CASSLIPRTSGGRADTQYF
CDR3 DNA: TGCGCCAGCAGCCTTATCCCGCGGACTAGCGGGGGAAGGGCAGATACGCAGTATTTT

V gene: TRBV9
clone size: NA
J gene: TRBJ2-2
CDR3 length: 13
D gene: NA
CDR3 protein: CASSGPNTGELFF
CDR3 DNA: TGTGCCAGCAGTGGGCCAAACACCGGGGAGCTGTTTTTT

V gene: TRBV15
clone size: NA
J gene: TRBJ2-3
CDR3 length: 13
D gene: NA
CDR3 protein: CATSSRLTDTQYF
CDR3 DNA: TGTGCCACCAGCTCCCGACTCACAGATACGCAGTATTTT

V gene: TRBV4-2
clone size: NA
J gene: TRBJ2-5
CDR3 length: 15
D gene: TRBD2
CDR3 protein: CASSQGAGVMETQYF
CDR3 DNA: TGTGCCAGCAGCCAAGGAGCGGGGGTAATGGAGACCCAGTACTTC

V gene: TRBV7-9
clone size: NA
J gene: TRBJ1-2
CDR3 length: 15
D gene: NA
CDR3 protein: CASSPERGENYGYTF
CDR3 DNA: TGTGCCAGCAGCCCGGAGAGGGGGGAGAACTATGGCTACACCTTC

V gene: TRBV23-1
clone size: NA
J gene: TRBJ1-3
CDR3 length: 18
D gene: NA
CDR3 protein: CASSHTPTLTFFGNTIYF
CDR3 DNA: TGCGCCAGCAGCCACACCCCTACGCTGACCTTCTTTGGAAACACCATATATTTT

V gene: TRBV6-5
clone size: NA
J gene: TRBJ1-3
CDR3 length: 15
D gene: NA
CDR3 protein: CASSSDRTSGNTIYF
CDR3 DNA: TGTGCCAGCAGTTCCGACAGGACCTCTGGAAACACCATATATTTT